This entry is about one TCR beta chain. Antigen specificity is unknown. The junction and the germline gene differ at one end; a read error may be behind it. Each and every patient relapsed after autologous stem cell transplantation, and patients got differing brentuximab vedotin exposure. Classification of best responses gave complete response, partial response or progressive disease. Clones were sequenced by immunoSEQ multiplex PCR, and TCRdb holds only the in-frame ones, with some missing. The sample contains more than 35,000 clones, just over 75% of which appear only once. The data derive from a study of PD-1 blockade in classical Hodgkin lymphoma. Findings of the study overall: Newly diagnosed patients had diversity similar to the baseline diversity of complete responders.

CDR3 length equals 12 residues. Germline V lookup: CDR1 SGHNT, CDR2 YYREEE (reference sequence). The TCR was taken from a human donor with classical Hodgkin lymphoma. The chain employs TRBV5-4 and TRBJ1-1; weak D call: TRBD1 (5 bases). The source was peripheral blood mononuclear cells (PBMCs), collected before the second cycle of nivolumab. The CDR3 region is CASSLEGRGRGF. The CDR3 bases are TGTGCCAGCAGCTTGGAAGGGAGGGGTAGGGGTTTC.